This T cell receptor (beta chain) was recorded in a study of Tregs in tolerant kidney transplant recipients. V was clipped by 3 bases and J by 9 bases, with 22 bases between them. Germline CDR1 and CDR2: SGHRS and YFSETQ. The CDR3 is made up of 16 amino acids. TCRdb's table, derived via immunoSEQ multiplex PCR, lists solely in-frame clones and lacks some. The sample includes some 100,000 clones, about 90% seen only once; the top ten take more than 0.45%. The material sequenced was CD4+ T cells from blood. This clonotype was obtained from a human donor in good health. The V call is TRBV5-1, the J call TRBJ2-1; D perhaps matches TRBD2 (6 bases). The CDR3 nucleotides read TGCGCCAGCAGCTGGGGGACTTCCCGATTCTTGGGTGAGCAGTTCTTC. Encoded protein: CASSWGTSRFLGEQFF.